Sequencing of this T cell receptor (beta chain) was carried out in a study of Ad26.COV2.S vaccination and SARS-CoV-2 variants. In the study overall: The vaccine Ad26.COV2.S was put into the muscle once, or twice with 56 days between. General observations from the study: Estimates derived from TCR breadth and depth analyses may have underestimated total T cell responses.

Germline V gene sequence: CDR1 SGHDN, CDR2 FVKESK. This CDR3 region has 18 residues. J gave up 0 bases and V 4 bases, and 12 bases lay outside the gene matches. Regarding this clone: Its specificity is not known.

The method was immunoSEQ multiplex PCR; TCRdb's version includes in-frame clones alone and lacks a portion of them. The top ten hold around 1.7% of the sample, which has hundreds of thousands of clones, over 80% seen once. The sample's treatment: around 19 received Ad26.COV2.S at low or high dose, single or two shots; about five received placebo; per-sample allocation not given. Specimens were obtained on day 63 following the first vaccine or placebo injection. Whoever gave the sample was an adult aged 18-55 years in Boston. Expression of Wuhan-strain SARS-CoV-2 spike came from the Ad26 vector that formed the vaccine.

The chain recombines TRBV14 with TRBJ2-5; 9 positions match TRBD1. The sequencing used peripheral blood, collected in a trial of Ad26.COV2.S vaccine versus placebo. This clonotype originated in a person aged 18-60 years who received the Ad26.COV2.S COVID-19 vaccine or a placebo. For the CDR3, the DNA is TGTGCCAGCAGCCGCGGGACAGGGATAATAAAGGACCAAGAGACCCAGTACTTC. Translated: CASSRGTGIIKDQETQYF.